This TCR beta chain was captured in a study of PD-1 blockade in classical Hodgkin lymphoma. Germline CDR1 SGHRS, CDR2 YFSETQ. CDR3 length equals 15 residues. The V and J ends lost 4 bases and 0 bases, in that order; junction bases with no gene match: 2. Study results and caveats: Reports indicated that newly diagnosed patients had lower baseline TCR diversity than healthy donors did. The authors have not defined what causes the repertoire differences, possibly disease activity or prior therapy.

Using immunoSEQ multiplex PCR, the repertoire was profiled, and TCRdb retains in-frame clones only, with some absent. The data hold approximately 17,000 clones, with about 93% observed a single time. Of note for this clone: The antigen is not known.

Time point specified: newly diagnosed, previously untreated cHL patient sample. Serving as comparison were PBMCs from newly diagnosed, untreated classical Hodgkin lymphoma, which were sequenced alongside the relapsed/refractory trial patients. The V gene is TRBV5-1, the J gene TRBJ1-4; 8 bases fit TRBD1. This sequence was found in a human donor with classical Hodgkin lymphoma. The sequenced sample consisted of peripheral blood mononuclear cells (PBMCs). CDR3 in amino acids: CASSPTGATNEKLFF. CDR3 bases: TGCGCCAGCAGCCCGACAGGGGCAACTAATGAAAAACTGTTTTTT.